The 29 T cell receptor beta chains listed next were all sequenced from one sample in a study of vaccination and CD4 T cells after COVID-19. Specified treatment: roughly 11-day PBMC culture with coronavirus spike peptide pools or control peptides (ViraFEST assay). The antigens of these receptors remain unknown. The assay that was used to sequence DNA from cultured CD4+ T cells was the Oncomine TCR Beta short-read assay. TCRdb itself ran the PCR reads through MiXCR, one entry per CDR3 protein. The sample lists some 20,000 distinct CDR3 sequences, around 60% occurring once. The sequenced sample was CD4+ T cells from blood, cultured in vitro, obtained after SARS-CoV-2 vaccination. The receptors shown here come from a human donor who had recovered from COVID-19.

The J gene is TRBJ1-5, the V gene TRBV27; a possible D gene is TRBD1 (5 bases). The germline CDR1 and CDR2 sequences are MNHEY and SMNVEV (reference sequence). This CDR3 has 13 amino acids. The germline V and J ends were trimmed by 2 bases and 11 bases, with 13 bases remaining between them. The CDR3 DNA is TGTGCCAGCAGTTTAAGTGAGGGGCTCGCCCAGCATTTT. This encodes CASSLSEGLAQHF.

The chain recombines TRBV6-1 with TRBJ1-1; unclear D gene. The V gene's germline CDR1 is MNHNS and CDR2 SASEGT. The CDR3 totals 13 residues. The V and J ends lost 4 bases and 7 bases respectively, with 13 bases between them. CDR3 DNA: TGTGCCAGCAGTGCAACACGAGGCCTTGAAGCTTTCTTT. Translation: CASSATRGLEAFF.

This clonotype was seen a few times. The rearrangement joins TRBV20-1 to TRBJ1-5; D is unclear. Trimming removed 3 bases at V and 5 bases at J, with 8 bases between. Germline loops: CDR1 DFQATT, CDR2 SNEGSKA (reference sequence). This CDR3 is built from 12 residues. The chain's CDR3 is CSARRMDQPQHF. The CDR3 nucleotides are TGCAGTGCTAGGAGAATGGATCAGCCCCAGCATTTT.

The chain recombines TRBV6-1 with TRBJ1-6, with D possibly TRBD1 on 5 matching bases. This CDR3 contains 16 residues. Germline V lookup: CDR1 MNHNS, CDR2 SASEGT. Trimming removed 6 bases from V and 10 bases from J, with 22 bases in between. The CDR3 DNA follows: TGTGCCAGCAGGGACACCGGGACGGGGACGTGGTCACCCCTCCACTTT. It is translated as CASRDTGTGTWSPLHF.

This clonotype was seen a handful of times. The chain has TRBV2 and TRBJ1-6; TRBD1 agrees at 9 bases. V lost 5 bases to trimming and J lost 9 bases; unmatched junction nucleotides: 5. Germline V gene data show CDR1 as SNHLY and CDR2 as FYNNEI. This CDR3 has 14 residues. CDR3 DNA: TGTGCCAGCAGTAACAGGGGGCCAAGTTCACCCCTCCACTTT. This sequence encodes CASSNRGPSSPLHF.

This sequence joins TRBV20-1 and TRBJ2-1; TRBD2 matches 10 bases. The junction had 3 bases not matched to a gene; V was cut back by 0 bases and J by 4 bases. CDR1 is DFQATT, CDR2 SNEGSKA, per germline (reference sequence). CDR3 size: 15 residues. CDR3 nucleotide sequence: TGCAGTGCTAGAGAGAGCGGGAGGGAATACAATGAGCAGTTCTTC. Protein sequence: CSARESGREYNEQFF.

The count of this clonotype is one. This rearrangement joins TRBV12-3 or TRBV12-4 to TRBJ2-7; TRBD1 is a possible D gene (5 bases). The CDR3 is 14 amino acids. The V gene lost 4 bases and the J gene lost 0 bases, with 10 bases spanning the gap. CDR3 in amino acids: CASSSGDSSYEQYF. In nucleotides, the CDR3 is TGTGCCAGCAGTTCAGGCGACAGCTCCTACGAGCAGTACTTC.

V is TRBV20-1 and J is TRBJ1-1; weak D call: TRBD1 (5 bases). The CDR3 runs to 12 residues. Per germline, CDR1 DFQATT and CDR2 SNEGSKA (reference sequence). V lost 0 bases and J lost 10, with 12 bases in between. CDR3 sequence reads: CSARDDTGGAFF. The CDR3 DNA reads as TGCAGTGCTAGAGATGATACGGGGGGAGCTTTCTTT.

The chain carries TRBV6-2 or TRBV6-3 and TRBJ1-4; D is uncertain. Trimming took off 6 bases at V and 6 bases at J, with 5 bases between the two ends. Germline assignment: CDR1 MNHEY and CDR2 SVGEGT. CDR3 length: 11 amino acids. CDR3 amino acids: CASRLHEKLFF. CDR3 coding DNA: TGTGCCAGCAGACTTCATGAAAAACTGTTTTTT.

The chain employs TRBV6-5 and TRBJ1-3; D is uncertain. Germline V gene lookup returns CDR1 MNHEY and CDR2 SVGAGI. The CDR3 spans 15 residues. Trimming cost V 2 bases and J 0 bases, with 8 bases left between them. CDR3 region: CASSYGRTSGNTIYF. In DNA, the CDR3 is TGTGCCAGCAGTTACGGCAGAACCTCTGGAAACACCATATATTTT.

V is TRBV6-5 and J is TRBJ2-3; the match to TRBD2 covers 8 bases. The CDR3 sequence is 16 residues long. V lost 6 bases, J lost 3 bases, and 11 bases stayed unmatched. Germline CDR1 MNHEY, CDR2 SVGAGI. For the CDR3, the DNA is TGTGCCAGCAGATACATAGCGGGACCTTTTACAGATACGCAGTATTTT. Translation: CASRYIAGPFTDTQYF.

The table lists this clonotype with a count of one. V is TRBV20-1 and J is TRBJ2-7; a weak D match, TRBD1 (5 bases). Deletions cut 6 bases from V and 2 bases from J, with 17 bases between. The germline gives CDR1 DFQATT, CDR2 SNEGSKA (reference sequence). This CDR3 has 14 residues. The CDR3 loop is CSAPRQGRTYEQYF. The CDR3 DNA reads TGCAGTGCCCCTCGGCAGGGCCGAACCTACGAGCAGTACTTC.

The chain carries TRBV2 and TRBJ2-7; 14 nucleotides align to TRBD2. V dropped 6 bases and J dropped 6; count of bases not matched to a gene: 4. Germline loops: CDR1 SNHLY, CDR2 FYNNEI. CDR3 length equals 14 residues. The CDR3 is CASRHGLAGGEQYF. As DNA, the CDR3 is TGTGCCAGCAGGCACGGACTAGCGGGAGGCGAGCAGTACTTC.

This chain connects TRBV7-2 to TRBJ1-2; the D is unclear. Trimming shortened V by 4 bases and J by 7 bases, and 13 bases separated the two germline ends. The germline V gene encodes CDR1 SGHTA and CDR2 FQGNSA. This CDR3 region has 13 residues. The CDR3 DNA reads as TGTGCCAGCAGCTCGCGTGGTGATGGTGGCTACACCTTC. It yields the protein CASSSRGDGGYTF.

The genes are TRBV10-3 and TRBJ2-7; 9 bases agree with TRBD2. There are 14 residues in the CDR3. CDR1 and CDR2 (germline): ENHRY, SYGVKD. V was clipped by 10 bases and J by 0 bases; unmatched bases: 7. The CDR3 DNA reads as TGTGCCAGTATGAGCGGGAGGAGCTCCTACGAGCAGTACTTC. Translation gives CASMSGRSSYEQYF.

This clonotype occurred a few times. V and J are TRBV28 and TRBJ1-6, with 10 positions matching TRBD1. Germline V CDR1 and CDR2: MDHEN, SYDVKM. This CDR3 spans 16 amino acids. V lost 6 bases and J lost 8; bases outside the gene matches: 10. The CDR3 loop reads CASRFAPGQGDSPLHF. CDR3 coding DNA: TGTGCCAGCAGGTTCGCCCCCGGACAGGGGGATTCACCCCTCCACTTT. Complete variable domain (other parts from reference TRBV28 and TRBJ1-6): DVKVTQSSRYLVKRTGEKVFLECVQDMDHENMFWYRQDPGLGLRLIYFSYDVKMKEKGDIPEGYSVSREKKERFSLILESASTNQTSMYLCASRFAPGQGDSPLHFGNGTRLTVT.

The sample holds one count of this clonotype. The junction departs from the called germline gene at one end, perhaps through a read error. V gene TRBV7-8 combines with J gene TRBJ1-1, with D maybe TRBD1 (6 bases). Looked up from germline, CDR1 is SGHVS and CDR2 is FQNEAQ. The CDR3 contains 13 residues. The CDR3: CASSLDRRFEAFF. Here the CDR3 DNA reads TGCGCCAGCAGCTTAGACAGGCGATTTGAAGCTTTCTTT. Looking up the rest from reference TRBV7-8 and TRBJ1-1 gives the full variable domain: GAGVSQSPRYKVAKRGQDVALRCDPISGHVSLFWYQQALGQGPEFLTYFQNEAQLDKSGLPSDRFFAERPEGSVSTLKIQRTQQEDSAVYLCASSLDRRFEAFFGQGTRLTVV.

The chain links TRBV2 to TRBJ2-7; 7 nucleotides agree with TRBD1. There are 12 residues in the CDR3. The germline gives CDR1 SNHLY, CDR2 FYNNEI. V was pared by 10 bases and J by 5 bases, with 8 bases of the junction left unmatched. The DNA for the CDR3 is TGTGCCACCAGGGACAGCTTCCACGAGCAGTACTTC. This translates into CATRDSFHEQYF.

J is TRBJ2-5 and V is TRBV5-4; 7 bases line up with TRBD2. Germline-derived CDR1 and CDR2 are SGHNT and YYREEE (reference sequence). V lost 4 bases and J lost 1; bases outside the gene matches: 4. There are 14 residues in the CDR3. CDR3 coding DNA: TGTGCCAGCAGCGCCGCGGGGGTCCAAGAGACCCAGTACTTC. Its protein is CASSAAGVQETQYF.

The chain couples TRBV11-3 to TRBJ1-5; D is undetermined. This CDR3 contains 17 residues. The germline V gene has CDR1 SGHNT and CDR2 YENEEA. The V end was cut by 5 bases, the J end by 0 bases, with 17 bases between. CDR3 DNA sequence: TGTGCCAGCAGCGGTCAGCATCAGGATTATAGCAATCAGCCCCAGCATTTT. Translating it yields CASSGQHQDYSNQPQHF. The full variable domain, rest sourced from reference TRBV11-3 and TRBJ1-5, is EAGVVQSPRYKIIEKKQPVAFWCNPISGHNTLYWYLQNLGQGPELLIRYENEEAVDDSQLPKDRFSAERLKGVDSTLKIQPAELGDSAVYLCASSGQHQDYSNQPQHFGDGTRLSIL.

V and J are TRBV7-2 and TRBJ2-1, with unresolved D. The ends were cut back, 5 bases at V and 3 bases at J, with 8 bases in the middle. This CDR3 is built from 13 residues. Germline CDR1 SGHTA, CDR2 FQGNSA. The CDR3 bases are TGTGCCAGCAGCACCCTCCTCTACAATGAGCAGTTCTTC. Amino acids: CASSTLLYNEQFF.

This chain links TRBV19 with TRBJ1-6; the D gene is possibly TRBD1 (6 bases). V lost 5 bases, J lost 5 bases, and 16 bases lay in between. The CDR3 extends over 16 amino acids. CDR1 is LNHDA, CDR2 SQIVND, per germline (reference sequence). CDR3 residues: CASSSRGGADNSPLHF. The CDR3 coding sequence is TGTGCCAGTAGTTCGCGCGGGGGGGCGGATAATTCACCCCTCCACTTT. The full variable domain, rest sourced from reference TRBV19 and TRBJ1-6, is DGGITQSPKYLFRKEGQNVTLSCEQNLNHDAMYWYRQDPGQGLRLIYYSQIVNDFQKGDIAEGYSVSREKKESFPLTVTSAQKNPTAFYLCASSSRGGADNSPLHFGNGTRLTVT.

The chain is built from TRBV6-1 and TRBJ1-2; tentative D call: TRBD1 (5 bases). CDR3 length equals 15 residues. With 1 base removed from V and 3 bases from J, the gap between germline ends came to 12 bases. CDR1 MNHNS and CDR2 SASEGT come from the germline V gene. The CDR3 sequence is CASSEGAGQYYGYTF. CDR3 bases: TGTGCCAGCAGTGAAGGGGCGGGGCAGTACTATGGCTACACCTTC.

The V gene is TRBV4-1, the J gene TRBJ1-1; no clear D. The ends were cut back, 6 bases at V and 0 bases at J, with 8 bases in the middle. Germline V gene sequence: CDR1 MGHRA, CDR2 YSYEKL. This CDR3 contains 13 residues. The CDR3 bases are TGCGCCAGCAGTCGGACGGTGAACACTGAAGCTTTCTTT. This encodes CASSRTVNTEAFF.

V gene TRBV20-1 combines with J gene TRBJ2-1; 9 bases match TRBD2. CDR3 length: 12 residues. The germline V gene encodes CDR1 DFQATT and CDR2 SNEGSKA (reference sequence). V lost 6 bases and J lost 6; bases outside the gene matches: 3. The CDR3 region has the DNA TGCAGTGCGCTGCGGGGGGGCAATGAGCAGTTCTTC. Translation gives CSALRGGNEQFF.

V usage is TRBV27 and J usage is TRBJ1-2, with 8 bases fitting TRBD1. Trimming cost V 6 bases and J 8 bases; bases outside gene matches: 14. Germline V lookup: CDR1 MNHEY, CDR2 SMNVEV (reference sequence). The CDR3 consists of 15 residues. CDR3 residues: CASRRLGQGGGGYTF. Written as DNA, the CDR3 is TGTGCCAGCAGGAGATTAGGACAGGGAGGAGGCGGCTACACCTTC.

V and J are TRBV19 and TRBJ1-2; the D is unclear. The length of the CDR3 is 12 residues. V was trimmed by 5 bases and J by 5 bases, leaving 9 bases between them. Germline-derived CDR1 and CDR2 are LNHDA and SQIVND (reference sequence). CDR3: CASSPRRYGYTF. DNA for the CDR3: TGTGCCAGTAGTCCCCGTAGGTATGGCTACACCTTC.

The chain employs TRBV7-8 and TRBJ1-6, with D possibly matching TRBD1 (5 bases). Germline lookup yields CDR1 SGHVS and CDR2 FQNEAQ. This CDR3 spans 18 amino acids. The ends were cut back, 5 bases at V and 8 bases at J, with 25 bases in the middle. This CDR3 is CASSEGHSQLEGHSPLHF. CDR3 sequence (DNA): TGTGCCAGCAGCGAAGGACATTCCCAGCTCGAAGGGCATTCACCCCTCCACTTT.

The rearrangement links TRBV20-1 to TRBJ1-5; possible D gene TRBD1, 6 bases. The V gene's germline CDR1 is DFQATT and CDR2 SNEGSKA (reference sequence). The germline V and J ends were trimmed by 5 bases and 3 bases, with 11 bases remaining between them. The CDR3 has 13 amino acids. In DNA, the CDR3 is TGCAGTGCTGGTCGGACAGACAATCAGCCCCAGCATTTT. Translated, it gives CSAGRTDNQPQHF.